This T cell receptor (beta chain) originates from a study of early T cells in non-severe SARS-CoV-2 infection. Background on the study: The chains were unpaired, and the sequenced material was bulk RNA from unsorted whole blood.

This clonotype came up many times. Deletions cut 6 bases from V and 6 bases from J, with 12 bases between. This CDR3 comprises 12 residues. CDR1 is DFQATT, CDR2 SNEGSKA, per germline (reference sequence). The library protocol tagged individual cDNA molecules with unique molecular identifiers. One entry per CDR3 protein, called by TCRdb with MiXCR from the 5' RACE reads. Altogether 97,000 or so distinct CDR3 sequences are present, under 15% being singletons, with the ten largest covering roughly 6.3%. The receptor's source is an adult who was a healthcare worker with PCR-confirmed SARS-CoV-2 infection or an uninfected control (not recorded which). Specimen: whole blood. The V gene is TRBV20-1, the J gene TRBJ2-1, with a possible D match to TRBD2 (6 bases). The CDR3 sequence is CSAGGNFNEQFF. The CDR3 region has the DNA TGCAGTGCCGGCGGGAACTTCAATGAGCAGTTCTTC.